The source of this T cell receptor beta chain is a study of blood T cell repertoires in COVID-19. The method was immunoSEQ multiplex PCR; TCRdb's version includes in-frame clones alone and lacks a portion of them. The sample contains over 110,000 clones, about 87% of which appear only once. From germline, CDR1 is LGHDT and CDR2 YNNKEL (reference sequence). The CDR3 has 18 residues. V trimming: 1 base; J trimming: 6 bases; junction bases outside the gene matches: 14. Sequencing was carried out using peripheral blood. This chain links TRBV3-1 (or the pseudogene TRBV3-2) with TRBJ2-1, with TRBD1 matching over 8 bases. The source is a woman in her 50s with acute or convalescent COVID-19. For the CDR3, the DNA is TGTGCCAGCAGCCAAGCCTATGGACAGGGACTGATCTTCAATGAGCAGTTCTTC. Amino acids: CASSQAYGQGLIFNEQFF.